A single sample gave rise to the 17 T cell receptor beta chains below, sequenced in a study of lymphopenia after photon versus proton radiotherapy. The method was immunoSEQ multiplex PCR; TCRdb's version includes in-frame clones alone and lacks a portion of them. Of under 7,000 clones listed, approximately 89% are singletons. The sequenced sample was peripheral blood, obtained from a patient treated with photon-based radiotherapy. The receptor set was obtained from a man in his 60s with cholangiocarcinoma.

This rearrangement joins TRBV19 to TRBJ1-3; D call uncertain. The length of the CDR3 is 16 residues. Germline values: CDR1 LNHDA, CDR2 SQIVND (reference sequence). Trimming took 3 bases from V and 0 from J, leaving 12 bases between them. For the CDR3, the DNA is TGTGCCAGTAGTATTATGGGAACGTCCTCTGGAAACACCATATATTTT. It specifies CASSIMGTSSGNTIYF.

J is TRBJ1-1 and V is TRBV18; 10 bases line up with TRBD1. With 8 bases clipped from V and 3 bases from J, the junction kept 9 bases outside the gene matches. The CDR3 is made up of 15 amino acids. Germline assignment: CDR1 KGHSH and CDR2 LQKENI. The CDR3: CASAETGGAYTEAFF. CDR3 nucleotide sequence: TGTGCCAGCGCCGAGACAGGGGGCGCTTACACTGAAGCTTTCTTT. Together with reference TRBV18 and TRBJ1-1, the CDR3 gives the full variable domain: NAGVMQNPRHLVRRRGQEARLRCSPMKGHSHVYWYRQLPEEGLKFMVYLQKENIIDESGMPKERFSAEFPKEGPSILRIQQVVRGDSAAYFCASAETGGAYTEAFFGQGTRLTVV.

The chain employs TRBV21-1 and TRBJ1-3; the table gives TRBD1 as D, unverified against the DNA. TRBV21-1 is recorded as a pseudogene. The CDR3 is 17 amino acids. CDR3 protein: CASSEQGARVSGNTIYF. The CDR3 DNA sequence: TGTGCCAGCAGCGAACAGGGGGCGAGAGTTTCTGGAAACACCATATATTTT.

This chain uses TRBV9 with TRBJ2-2; 8 bases align to TRBD2. This CDR3 comprises 16 residues. Looked up from germline, CDR1 is SGDLS and CDR2 is YYNGEE. J was trimmed by 5 bases and V by 4 bases; bases with no gene match: 10. CDR3 sequence reads: CASSPRTSRSTGELFF. The DNA for the CDR3 is TGTGCCAGCAGCCCTCGGACTAGCCGTAGTACCGGGGAGCTGTTTTTT.

The chain joins TRBV7-8 to TRBJ2-5; D gene unclear. V lost 1 base and J 5 bases, leaving 11 bases between the germline ends. CDR1 is SGHVS and CDR2 is FQNEAQ in the germline V gene. The CDR3 sequence is 14 residues long. The CDR3 is CASSLGVGRETQYF. CDR3 in DNA: TGTGCCAGCAGCTTAGGGGTGGGCAGGGAGACCCAGTACTTC.

The chain joins TRBV10-3 to TRBJ2-5, with D perhaps given as TRBD1 or TRBD2 (5 bases each). V was pared by 5 bases and J by 1 base, with 17 bases between. This CDR3 has 16 residues. CDR1 ENHRY and CDR2 SYGVKD come from the germline V gene. The chain's CDR3 is CAISKEGTEGQETQYF. As DNA, the CDR3 is TGTGCCATCAGTAAGGAAGGGACCGAAGGCCAAGAGACCCAGTACTTC.

This chain links TRBV6-1 with TRBJ2-2, with 9 bases that match TRBD1. Germline CDR1 and CDR2: MNHNS and SASEGT. J was trimmed by 6 bases and V by 6 bases; bases with no gene match: 8. The CDR3 totals 15 residues. CDR3 sequence (DNA): TGTGCCAGCAGAGGGAGGACAGGGGCGTCCGGGGAGCTGTTTTTT. Its protein is CASRGRTGASGELFF.

The genes are TRBV28 and TRBJ2-1; D might be TRBD2 (5 bases). The CDR3 runs 15 residues. V lost 5 bases and J 8 bases, leaving 19 bases between the germline ends. The germline gives CDR1 MDHEN, CDR2 SYDVKM. The CDR3 loop is CASSAPGTHADEQFF. The CDR3 region has the DNA TGTGCCAGCAGTGCGCCGGGAACCCATGCTGATGAGCAGTTCTTC.

The chain couples TRBV29-1 to TRBJ2-1; D is unclear. CDR1 is SQVTM, CDR2 ANQGSEA, per germline. V was pared by 4 bases and J by 4 bases, with 8 bases between. CDR3 size: 12 residues. In DNA form, the CDR3 reads TGCAGCGTTGGAAACGCTTACAATGAGCAGTTCTTC. Amino acid sequence: CSVGNAYNEQFF.

This CDR3 is CASSYSRGRLNEQFF. The DNA for the CDR3 is TGTGCCAGCAGTTACTCAAGGGGGCGCTTGAATGAGCAGTTCTTC. The chain combines TRBV6-5 with TRBJ2-1; 7 bases align to TRBD1. V shed 0 bases, J shed 7 bases, and the junction held 6 bases outside the gene matches. The CDR3 consists of 15 residues. Per germline, CDR1 MNHEY and CDR2 SVGAGI.

The chain is built from TRBV28 and TRBJ2-3, with 7 positions matching TRBD1. Unmatched junction bases numbered 10, after V lost 4 bases and J lost 6 bases. This CDR3 region has 15 residues. Germline-derived CDR1 and CDR2 are MDHEN and SYDVKM. The CDR3 loop reads CASSSSGTEFDTQYF. CDR3 DNA: TGTGCCAGCAGTTCCTCCGGGACAGAGTTCGATACGCAGTATTTT.

This chain uses TRBV28 with TRBJ1-1; the D gene is possibly TRBD1 (5 bases). The CDR3 runs to 15 residues. V lost 5 bases and J 5 bases, leaving 18 bases between the germline ends. Germline V gene lookup returns CDR1 MDHEN and CDR2 SYDVKM. For the CDR3, the DNA is TGTGCCAGCAGTCAACAATCAGGGAGATGGACTGAAGCTTTCTTT. Amino acid sequence: CASSQQSGRWTEAFF.

V is TRBV28 and J is TRBJ1-1; D ambiguous. The CDR3 consists of 17 residues. Germline values: CDR1 MDHEN, CDR2 SYDVKM. V was cut by 6 bases and J by 3 bases, with 23 bases left in between. The DNA for the CDR3 is TGTGCCAGCAGCCGCCCGGGTAGAGGAATGGTGGACACTGAAGCTTTCTTT. Its translation is CASSRPGRGMVDTEAFF. The whole variable domain, remainder taken from reference TRBV28 and TRBJ1-1, is DVKVTQSSRYLVKRTGEKVFLECVQDMDHENMFWYRQDPGLGLRLIYFSYDVKMKEKGDIPEGYSVSREKKERFSLILESASTNQTSMYLCASSRPGRGMVDTEAFFGQGTRLTVV.

This clone has only one observation. The chain carries TRBV9 and TRBJ2-1; 7 bases fit TRBD1. Germline CDR1 SGDLS, CDR2 YYNGEE. There are 14 residues in the CDR3. Trimming took 0 bases from V and 10 from J; bases not matched to a gene: 7. CDR3 amino acids: CASSVEGTASEQFF. Here the CDR3 DNA reads TGTGCCAGCAGCGTAGAGGGGACAGCCAGCGAGCAGTTCTTC. The full variable domain, rest sourced from reference TRBV9 and TRBJ2-1, is DSGVTQTPKHLITATGQRVTLRCSPRSGDLSVYWYQQSLDQGLQFLIQYYNGEERAKGNILERFSAQQFPDLHSELNLSSLELGDSALYFCASSVEGTASEQFFGPGTRLTVL.

The V and J genes are TRBV11-2 and TRBJ2-1; 11 bases agree with TRBD2. This CDR3 is built from 18 residues. Trimming at V came to 5 bases and at J to 2 bases, leaving 11 bases not matched to a gene. In germline, CDR1 is SGHAT, CDR2 FQNNGV. CDR3 amino acids: CASSKGVAGGYTYNEQFF. The CDR3 region has the DNA TGTGCCAGCAGCAAGGGTGTAGCGGGGGGGTACACCTACAATGAGCAGTTCTTC.

The V call is TRBV7-2, the J call TRBJ2-3, with 9 positions matching TRBD2. The CDR3 sequence is 14 residues long. J lost 9 bases, V lost 1 base, and 5 bases had no gene match. Germline V CDR1 and CDR2: SGHTA, FQGNSA. Written as DNA, the CDR3 is TGTGCCAGCAGCTTAGAACGGACTAGCGTCACGCAGTATTTT. It specifies CASSLERTSVTQYF.

The chain is built from TRBV18 and TRBJ1-1; 7 bases fit TRBD1. There are 16 residues in the CDR3. Germline values: CDR1 KGHSH, CDR2 LQKENI. Trimming at V came to 3 bases and at J to 3 bases, leaving 10 bases not matched to a gene. The CDR3 coding sequence is TGTGCCAGCTCACCGGGACAGCTTAGGACGGACACTGAAGCTTTCTTT. Residues: CASSPGQLRTDTEAFF.